This T cell receptor (beta chain) derives from a study of vaccination and CD4 T cells after COVID-19. Germline V CDR1 and CDR2: SGHTA, FQGNSA. CDR3 length equals 13 residues. V was trimmed by 3 bases and J by 7 bases, leaving 12 bases between them. The Oncomine TCR Beta short-read assay sequenced DNA from cultured CD4+ T cells. Using the QIAamp micro DNA kit, genomic DNA was extracted from the CD4+ T cells that had been cultured. MiXCR was run by TCRdb on the PCR reads, yielding one entry per CDR3 protein. The sample consists of roughly 7,000 distinct CDR3 sequences, around 35% of them appearing once. Concerning this clonotype: Its antigen is unidentified.

The treatment is: approximately nine-day PBMC culture with coronavirus spike peptide pools or control peptides (ViraFEST assay). According to the study, CD4+ T cells from the unexposed donor were gathered ahead of the COVID-19 pandemic (2011-2018). Peptide pool stimulation in ViraFEST expanded antigen-specific T cells, whose TCRs were then sequenced. Specimen: CD4+ T cells from blood, cultured in vitro. The TCR sequence derives from a human donor in good health. J is TRBJ1-1 and V is TRBV7-2; tentatively, D is TRBD1 (5 bases). Written as DNA, the CDR3 is TGTGCCAGCAGCTTGATATCCGGGGGTGAAGCTTTCTTT. It codes for CASSLISGGEAFF.